Sequencing of this T cell receptor beta chain was carried out in a study of cytotoxic CD8 clonotypes in ibrutinib-treated CLL. About the study: Response sampling occurred after a median roughly 11 months of treatment (range 6 to 36). The samples contained a few hundred thousand productive templates on average. They also contained an average of about 94,000 productive rearrangements. Study results and caveats: Starting clonality was above that of age-matched healthy donors and tracked circulating CD8+ T-cell counts.

Clones were sequenced by immunoSEQ multiplex PCR, and TCRdb holds only the in-frame ones, with some missing. Here the sample spans 130,000 to 150,000 clones, approximately 80% being singletons. Concerning this clone: The antigen remains unidentified.

Between the trimmed V and J ends, which lost 2 bases and 3 bases, there was a span of 4 bases. Germline lookup yields CDR1 SEHNR and CDR2 FQNEAQ (reference sequence). The length of the CDR3 is 12 residues. Sequencing was performed on PBMCs, taken after 12 months of ibrutinib treatment. This TCR was recovered from a human donor with chronic lymphocytic leukemia. The chain joins TRBV7-9 to TRBJ1-2; D remains ambiguous. CDR3 sequence reads: CASSLQDYGYTF. The CDR3 DNA reads as TGTGCCAGCAGCTTACAAGACTATGGCTACACCTTC.